This T cell receptor beta chain was recovered during a study of T cell responses to AZD1222 COVID-19 vaccine. As for this clone: Its cognate antigen is unknown.

Germline CDR1 GTSNPN, CDR2 SVGIG (reference sequence). Trimming shortened V by 5 bases and J by 1 base, and 8 bases separated the two germline ends. The CDR3 runs 12 residues. Study results and caveats: None of the repertoires were sampled until the peak T cell response had passed.

The protocol was immunoSEQ multiplex PCR, while the TCRdb copy is restricted to in-frame clones and leaves out a portion. The repertoire holds about 39,000 clones, with roughly 88% as singletons. This chain joins TRBV30 and TRBJ1-1, with D perhaps TRBD1 (6 bases). This sequence originates from an adult who received the MenACWY meningococcal vaccine as a control. The material was peripheral blood, obtained 28 days after the second dose of the MenACWY control vaccine. The CDR3 DNA sequence: TGTGCCTGGCAGGGGACGAACACTGAAGCTTTCTTT. Amino acid sequence: CAWQGTNTEAFF.